The 25 T cell receptor beta chains given below trace back to one sample, sequenced in a study of T cell responses to AZD1222 COVID-19 vaccine (dated by TCRdb to the early 2020s). The receptor library was made with the immunoSEQ multiplex PCR assay. In its TCRdb copy, this immuneACCESS table keeps in-frame sequences only and misses some clones. Where compared with another copy, unresolved V genes explain less than half of these, and the others have no known cause. The sample includes roughly 180,000 clones, with approximately 92% observed a single time. The biggest ten clones account for around 0.97% of the sample. The time point label, read with the paper, signifies: about 28 days (+/-7) after the second vaccine dose. According to the study, the label for this sample's treatment or condition signals: meningococcal conjugate vaccine given as trial control. Sequences were derived from peripheral blood, sampled 28 days after the second dose of the MenACWY control vaccine. The source of these receptors is an adult who received the MenACWY meningococcal vaccine as a control.

The J gene is TRBJ2-3, the V gene TRBV6-5, with 13 bases aligning to TRBD2. CDR3 length: 15 amino acids. Looked up from germline, CDR1 is MNHEY and CDR2 is SVGAGI. V was pared by 6 bases and J by 5 bases, with 5 bases of the junction left unmatched. CDR3 in DNA: TGTGCCAGCAGAGATGGGACTAGCGGGAAAGATACGCAGTATTTT. Translating gives CASRDGTSGKDTQYF.

The chain combines TRBV24-1 with TRBJ1-2, with a weak D call TRBD1 (5 bases). The CDR3 has 14 residues. The germline CDR1 and CDR2 sequences are KGHDR and SFDVKD. Trimming stripped 4 bases from V and 4 bases from J, with 12 bases between. For the CDR3, the DNA is TGTGCCACCAGTGACCCTGGGACGGCCTATGGCTACACCTTC. Translation: CATSDPGTAYGYTF.

The chain recombines TRBV19 with TRBJ1-1; D is perhaps TRBD1 (6 bases). Germline CDR1 LNHDA, CDR2 SQIVND (reference sequence). The V and J ends lost 5 bases and 6 bases respectively, with 22 bases between them. The CDR3 spans 16 residues. The CDR3 DNA sequence: TGTGCCAGTAGTCCCCTCTCGGGACAAGGGATTCCTGAAGCTTTCTTT. Its protein is CASSPLSGQGIPEAFF.

The chain is built from TRBV6-5 and TRBJ2-1, with D perhaps TRBD2 (5 bases). CDR1 MNHEY and CDR2 SVGAGI come from the germline V gene. The CDR3 length is 14 residues. The V end lost 4 bases, the J end lost 5 bases, and 12 bases lay between the germline ends. DNA of the CDR3: TGTGCCAGCAGTTCGACTAACCTCAACAATGAGCAGTTCTTC. This gives the protein CASSSTNLNNEQFF.

This sequence joins TRBV6-4 and TRBJ2-3; D gene uncertain. The CDR3 loop spans 13 amino acids. V was shortened by 0 bases and J by 8 bases, with 9 bases between the two germline ends. Germline-derived CDR1 and CDR2 are MRHNA and SNTAGT. For the CDR3, the DNA is TGTGCCAGCAGTGACTCGAGATCGGGTACGCAGTATTTT. Amino acids: CASSDSRSGTQYF.

The chain combines TRBV5-8 with TRBJ1-5; D remains ambiguous. The CDR3 covers 13 residues. V was trimmed by 10 bases and J by 8 bases, leaving 19 bases between them. Germline loops: CDR1 SGHTS, CDR2 YDEGEE. The CDR3 spells CASTTQSLEPQHF. The CDR3 nucleotides are TGTGCCTCGACAACGCAGAGCCTGGAGCCCCAGCATTTT. Full variable domain (outside the CDR3, taken from reference TRBV5-8 and TRBJ1-5): EAGVTQSPTHLIKTRGQQATLRCSPISGHTSVYWYQQALGLGLQFLLWYDEGEERNRGNFPPRFSGRQFPNYSSELNVNALELEDSALYLCASTTQSLEPQHFGDGTRLSIL.

V is TRBV3-1 (or the pseudogene TRBV3-2) and J is TRBJ1-1, with D hard to call. Per the germline V gene, CDR1 is LGHDT and CDR2 is YNNKEL (reference sequence). V gave up 2 bases and J gave up 5 bases, with 15 bases separating them. This CDR3 is built from 15 residues. The DNA of the CDR3 is TGTGCCAGCAGCCAAATTGATGTGGGGTGGACTGAAGCTTTCTTT. Protein sequence: CASSQIDVGWTEAFF.

The CDR3 is CASSPGMDKNTIYF. CDR3 sequence (DNA): TGTGCCAGCTCACCGGGTATGGATAAGAACACCATATATTTT. This chain joins TRBV18 and TRBJ1-3; D is ambiguous. The CDR3 totals 14 residues. V shed 3 bases and J shed 7 bases, with 13 bases lying between them. Per the germline V gene, CDR1 is KGHSH and CDR2 is LQKENI.

This clone occurred once. This rearrangement joins TRBV3-1 (or the pseudogene TRBV3-2) to TRBJ1-2; no clear D. The germline V gene has CDR1 LGHDT and CDR2 YNNKEL (reference sequence). V lost 2 bases, J lost 8 bases, and 6 bases lay in between. This CDR3 has 11 residues. The CDR3 sequence is CASSQSMGYTF. Written as DNA, the CDR3 is TGTGCCAGCAGCCAAAGTATGGGCTACACCTTC.

The rearrangement joins TRBV5-4 to TRBJ1-3; a possible D gene is TRBD1 (6 bases). This CDR3 has 14 residues. Germline V gives CDR1 SGHNT, CDR2 YYREEE (reference sequence). V lost 0 bases and J lost 4, with 8 bases in between. This CDR3 reads CASSLDRVGNTIYF. For the CDR3, the DNA is TGTGCCAGCAGCTTGGACAGGGTCGGAAACACCATATATTTT.

The chain is built from TRBV7-8 and TRBJ1-6; the D gene is possibly TRBD1 (5 bases). Germline-derived CDR1 and CDR2 are SGHVS and FQNEAQ. V lost 4 bases, J lost 7 bases, and 11 bases lay in between. The CDR3 sequence is 14 residues long. In DNA, the CDR3 is TGTGCCAGCAGCTCCGAAGGGGTCAATTCACCCCTCCACTTT. Translating gives CASSSEGVNSPLHF.

The chain is built from TRBV5-4 and TRBJ2-1; 12 bases match TRBD2. Germline trimming cut 0 bases from V and 16 bases from J; bases unmatched to any gene: 11. Germline loops: CDR1 SGHNT, CDR2 YYREEE (reference sequence). This CDR3 spans 15 amino acids. CDR3 DNA: TGTGCCAGCAGCTTGGAACTAGCGGGGGGAGGGATGATCTTCTTC. This codes for CASSLELAGGGMIFF.

The chain links TRBV3-1 (or the pseudogene TRBV3-2) to TRBJ2-5; D unresolved. Germline V CDR1 and CDR2: LGHDT, YNNKEL (reference sequence). Trimming shortened V by 4 bases and J by 0 bases, and 3 bases separated the two germline ends. CDR3 length: 12 residues. The CDR3 DNA follows: TGTGCCAGCAGCCCTAACCAAGAGACCCAGTACTTC. It yields the protein CASSPNQETQYF.

The chain uses TRBV15 and TRBJ1-1; perhaps TRBD1 as D (6 bases). The CDR3 is 14 amino acids. Germline V gives CDR1 LNHNV, CDR2 YYDKDF (reference sequence). V lost 0 bases and J lost 11, with 16 bases in between. The DNA for the CDR3 is TGTGCCACCAGCAGAGATTCGGGTGGGGGGGCGGCTTTCTTT. Translation: CATSRDSGGGAAFF.

The chain employs TRBV7-2 and TRBJ2-3; 8 bases match TRBD2. The J segment lost 1 base and the V segment lost 5 bases, leaving 2 bases of the junction unmatched. Germline-derived CDR1 and CDR2 are SGHTA and FQGNSA. This CDR3 has 14 amino acids. This chain's CDR3 is CASSPGGGTDTQYF. In DNA form, the CDR3 reads TGTGCCAGCAGCCCGGGGGGGGGCACAGATACGCAGTATTTT.

This chain joins TRBV15 and TRBJ2-7; D unresolved. Between the trimmed V and J ends, which lost 4 bases and 2 bases, there was a span of 12 bases. The CDR3 contains 14 residues. Germline values: CDR1 LNHNV, CDR2 YYDKDF (reference sequence). The CDR3 DNA sequence: TGTGCCACCAGCATTCAGTTGAGCACCTACGAGCAGTACTTC. Its translation is CATSIQLSTYEQYF.

The chain employs TRBV19 and TRBJ2-1; 9 bases line up with TRBD1. From germline, CDR1 is LNHDA and CDR2 SQIVND (reference sequence). V dropped 5 bases and J dropped 11; count of bases not matched to a gene: 10. CDR3 size: 14 residues. In DNA form, the CDR3 reads TGTGCCAGTAGTCCCGGCAACAGGGGGCTAAAGCAGTTCTTC. Translation: CASSPGNRGLKQFF.

This clone was seen more than once but under ten times. This chain links TRBV4-3 with TRBJ2-1; either TRBD1 or TRBD2 may fit D (7 bases each). Per germline, CDR1 LGHNA and CDR2 YSLEER. This CDR3 contains 17 residues. Trimming shortened V by 2 bases and J by 7 bases, and 21 bases separated the two germline ends. CDR3 nucleotides: TGCGCCAGCAGCCAAAGTGTTCAGGGGGGGGCGAGGAATGAGCAGTTCTTC. Its translation: CASSQSVQGGARNEQFF.

The sample holds a few counts of this clone. The chain uses TRBV10-1 and TRBJ1-1; D is unclear. The CDR3 is 14 amino acids. Germline V gives CDR1 WNHNN, CDR2 SYGVQD (reference sequence). The V gene lost 8 bases and the J gene lost 1 base, with 14 bases spanning the gap. This CDR3 reads CASRSMIGNTEAFF. Here the CDR3 DNA reads TGCGCCAGCCGGTCGATGATCGGGAACACTGAAGCTTTCTTT.

The rearrangement joins TRBV2 to TRBJ1-1, with D tentatively TRBD1 (6 bases). Germline CDR1 is SNHLY and CDR2 is FYNNEI. Trimming removed 6 bases at V and 0 bases at J, with 14 bases between. The CDR3 has 15 amino acids. DNA of the CDR3: TGTGCCAGCAGCGTAGATAGGGGGGTGAACACTGAAGCTTTCTTT. Translation: CASSVDRGVNTEAFF.

The chain uses TRBV29-1 and TRBJ2-1, with 8 bases lining up with TRBD2. V was pared by 7 bases and J by 10 bases, with 6 bases of the junction left unmatched. The CDR3 consists of 11 residues. Germline CDR1 SQVTM, CDR2 ANQGSEA. CDR3 nucleotide sequence: TGCAGCGGGTACAGCGGGGGCGAGCAGTTCTTC. It specifies CSGYSGGEQFF.

This rearrangement joins TRBV4-1 to TRBJ2-3; the D is unclear. The CDR3 has 12 residues. Germline V gives CDR1 MGHRA, CDR2 YSYEKL. V lost 4 bases, J lost 10 bases, and 12 bases lay in between. The CDR3 sequence: CASSLGFSPQYF. The CDR3 DNA reads as TGCGCCAGCAGCCTAGGGTTTAGTCCGCAGTATTTT.

The V and J genes are TRBV7-9 and TRBJ1-5; D unresolved. Germline V lookup: CDR1 SEHNR, CDR2 FQNEAQ (reference sequence). Trimming shortened V by 0 bases and J by 1 base, and 4 bases separated the two germline ends. CDR3 length equals 14 residues. CDR3 in amino acids: CASSLAPSNQPQHF. Here the CDR3 DNA reads TGTGCCAGCAGCTTAGCCCCCAGCAATCAGCCCCAGCATTTT.

The rearrangement links TRBV7-9 to TRBJ1-2; TRBD1 is a possible D gene (5 bases). The CDR3 is 15 amino acids. In germline, CDR1 is SEHNR, CDR2 FQNEAQ (reference sequence). V was clipped by 5 bases and J by 8 bases, with 21 bases between them. The CDR3 DNA reads as TGTGCCAGCAGCCCCGGGACGTACTTAGCCCAGGGCTACACCTTC. Translated, it gives CASSPGTYLAQGYTF.

This clone was picked up one time. The chain couples TRBV3-1 (or the pseudogene TRBV3-2) to TRBJ2-7, with 10 bases that match TRBD2. Per germline, CDR1 LGHDT and CDR2 YNNKEL (reference sequence). Trimming removed 6 bases from V and 3 bases from J; junction bases left unmatched: 5. The CDR3 has 14 amino acids. CDR3 bases: TGTGCCAGCAGGTATAGCGGGGGGAACTACGAGCAGTACTTC. Translation gives CASRYSGGNYEQYF.